One and the same sample provided the 8 T cell receptor beta chains below, sequenced in a study of shared clonotypes between healthy human individuals. Generated by immunoSEQ multiplex PCR, the TCRdb table keeps only in-frame clones and is missing some. The repertoire includes about 1 million clones, more than 60% of them detected once, and about 1.5% sits in the top ten. Sample: memory CD4+ T cells sorted from blood. Subset defined: CD45RA-negative fraction. The receptors derive from a man aged 18-30 years in good health.

The rearrangement joins TRBV7-8 to TRBJ1-5; 7 nucleotides align to TRBD1. CDR1 and CDR2 (germline): SGHVS, FQNEAQ. The CDR3 has 15 amino acids. The ends lost 5 bases at V and 5 bases at J; junction bases unmatched: 9. The CDR3 region is CASSPVRDRYQPQHF. The CDR3 DNA follows: TGTGCCAGCAGCCCTGTCCGGGACAGATATCAGCCCCAGCATTTT.

The chain recombines TRBV5-1 with TRBJ1-2; 7 bases agree with TRBD1. This CDR3 contains 14 residues. Trimming at V came to 4 bases and at J to 6 bases, leaving 9 bases not matched to a gene. Germline V gives CDR1 SGHRS, CDR2 YFSETQ. The CDR3 DNA follows: TGCGCCAGCAGCGGTCAACAGGGGTCGGATGGCTACACCTTC. Its translation: CASSGQQGSDGYTF.

This clone was counted once. J is TRBJ2-5 and V is TRBV6-8; D unresolved. Between the trimmed V and J ends, which lost 5 bases and 6 bases, there was a span of 4 bases. From germline, CDR1 is MNHGY and CDR2 SAAAGT. CDR3 length: 10 amino acids. DNA of the CDR3: TGTGCCAGCAGTCCGAAGACCCAGTACTTC. This gives the protein CASSPKTQYF.

The rearrangement uses TRBV6-6 and TRBJ1-1, with TRBD1 as a possible D gene (5 bases). CDR1 and CDR2 from the germline V gene are MNHNY and SVGAGI (reference sequence). The CDR3 runs 14 residues. Trimming pared 5 bases from V and 3 bases from J, leaving 13 bases between. CDR3 in amino acids: CASSRPGLHTEAFF. CDR3 bases: TGTGCCAGCAGTAGACCGGGACTCCACACTGAAGCTTTCTTT.

This clone was counted a single time. The chain joins TRBV19 to TRBJ1-2; D perhaps matches TRBD1 (6 bases). From germline, CDR1 is LNHDA and CDR2 SQIVND (reference sequence). The CDR3 consists of 17 residues. Trimming shortened V by 7 bases and J by 6 bases, and 27 bases separated the two germline ends. Here the CDR3 reads CASTPSAGEKGIHGYTF. Written as DNA, the CDR3 is TGTGCCAGTACCCCTTCGGCAGGGGAAAAGGGGATTCATGGCTACACCTTC.

The chain carries TRBV15 and TRBJ1-4, with D possibly matching TRBD1 (5 bases). The CDR3 is made up of 15 amino acids. Looked up from germline, CDR1 is LNHNV and CDR2 is YYDKDF (reference sequence). V was clipped by 1 base and J by 8 bases, with 14 bases between them. The CDR3 loop is CATSRATTVGEKLFF. Here the CDR3 DNA reads TGTGCCACCAGCAGAGCTACGACAGTGGGAGAAAAACTGTTTTTT. The full variable domain, its missing parts supplied by reference TRBV15 and TRBJ1-4, is DAMVIQNPRYQVTQFGKPVTLSCSQTLNHNVMYWYQQKSSQAPKLLFHYYDKDFNNEADTPDNFQSRRPNTSFCFLDIRSPGLGDTAMYLCATSRATTVGEKLFFGSGTQLSVL.

The rearrangement uses TRBV5-1 and TRBJ2-7; TRBD2 agrees at 11 bases. Germline trimming cut 3 bases from V and 0 bases from J; bases unmatched to any gene: 5. The CDR3 sequence is 16 residues long. Germline lookup yields CDR1 SGHRS and CDR2 YFSETQ. This chain's CDR3 is CASSSGLAVSSYEQYF. The CDR3 DNA is TGCGCCAGCAGCTCGGGACTAGCGGTCAGCTCCTACGAGCAGTACTTC.

The sample holds a few counts of this clone. The chain recombines TRBV2 with TRBJ1-5; D not certain. Germline V CDR1 and CDR2: SNHLY, FYNNEI. Trimming stripped 5 bases from V and 9 bases from J, with 14 bases between. The CDR3 runs to 13 residues. In DNA form, the CDR3 reads TGTGCCAGCAGTTTTGGCTTATATCGGCCCCAGCATTTT. It codes for CASSFGLYRPQHF.